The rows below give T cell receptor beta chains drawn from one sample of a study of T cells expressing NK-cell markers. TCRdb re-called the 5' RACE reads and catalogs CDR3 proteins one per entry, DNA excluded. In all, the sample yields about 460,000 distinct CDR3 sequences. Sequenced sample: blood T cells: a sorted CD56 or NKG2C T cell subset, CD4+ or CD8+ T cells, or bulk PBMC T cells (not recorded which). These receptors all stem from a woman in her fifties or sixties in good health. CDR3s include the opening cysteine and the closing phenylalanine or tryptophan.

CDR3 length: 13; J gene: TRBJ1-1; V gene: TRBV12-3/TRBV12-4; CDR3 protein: CASTSRYSQEAFF
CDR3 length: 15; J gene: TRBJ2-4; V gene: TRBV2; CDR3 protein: CASMGLLIAKNIQYF
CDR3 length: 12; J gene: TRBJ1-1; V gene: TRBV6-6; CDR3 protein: CASTPVSTEAFF
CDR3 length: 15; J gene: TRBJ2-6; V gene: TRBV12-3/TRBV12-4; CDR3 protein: CASSFTFSGANVLTF
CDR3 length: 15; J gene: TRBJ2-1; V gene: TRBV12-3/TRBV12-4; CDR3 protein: CASSPTPRSYNEQFF
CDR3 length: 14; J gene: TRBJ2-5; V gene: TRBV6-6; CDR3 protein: CASNPPGYEETQYF
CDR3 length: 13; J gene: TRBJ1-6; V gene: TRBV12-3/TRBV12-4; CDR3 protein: CASSLALGSPLHF
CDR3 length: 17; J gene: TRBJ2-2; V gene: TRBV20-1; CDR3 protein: CSARDGGGTLNTGELFF
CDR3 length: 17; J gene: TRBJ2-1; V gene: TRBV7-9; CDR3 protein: CASSLALGLAGENEQFF
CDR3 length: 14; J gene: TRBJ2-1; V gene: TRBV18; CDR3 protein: CASSPPSGLSAQFF
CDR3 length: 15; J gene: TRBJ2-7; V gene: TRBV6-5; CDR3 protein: CASSYGGDRWKVQYF
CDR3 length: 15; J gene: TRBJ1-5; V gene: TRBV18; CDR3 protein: CASSPSGRPNQPQHF
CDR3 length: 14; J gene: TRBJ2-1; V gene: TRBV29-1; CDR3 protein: CSVDRQFKYNEQFF
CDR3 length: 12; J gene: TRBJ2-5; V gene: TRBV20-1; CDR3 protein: CSAGVGGETQYF
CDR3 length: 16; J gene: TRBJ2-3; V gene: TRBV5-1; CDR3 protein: CASSLGQGLGADTQYF
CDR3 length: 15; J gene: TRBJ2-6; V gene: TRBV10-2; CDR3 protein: CASSEVGSGANVLTF
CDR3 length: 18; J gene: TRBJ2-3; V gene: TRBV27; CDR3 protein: CASSPLTGTGLGTDTQYF
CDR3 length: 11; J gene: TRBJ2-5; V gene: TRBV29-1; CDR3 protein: CSGYLSETQYF
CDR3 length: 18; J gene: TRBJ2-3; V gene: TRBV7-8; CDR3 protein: CASSPIGSGAAFGDTQYF
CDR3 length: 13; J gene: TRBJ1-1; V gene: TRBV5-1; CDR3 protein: CASSQTGRTEAFF
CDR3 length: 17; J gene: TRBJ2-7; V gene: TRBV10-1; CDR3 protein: CASSESSRRDRSYEQYF
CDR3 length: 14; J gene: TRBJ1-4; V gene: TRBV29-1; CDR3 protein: CSVRTGATNEKLFF
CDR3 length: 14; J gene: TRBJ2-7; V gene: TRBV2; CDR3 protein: CASKAQDTDYEQYF
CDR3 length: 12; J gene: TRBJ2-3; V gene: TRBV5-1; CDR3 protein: CAAGGPGDTQYF
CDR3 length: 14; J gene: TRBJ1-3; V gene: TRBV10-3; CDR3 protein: CAIQAEGSGNTIYF
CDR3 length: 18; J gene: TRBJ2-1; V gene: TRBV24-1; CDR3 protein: CATSPRTSGRGSYNEQFF
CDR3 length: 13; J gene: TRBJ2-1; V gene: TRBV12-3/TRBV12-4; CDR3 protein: CASSLWGGNEQFF
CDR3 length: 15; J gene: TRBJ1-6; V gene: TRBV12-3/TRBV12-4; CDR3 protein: CASSRTGNPGSPLHF
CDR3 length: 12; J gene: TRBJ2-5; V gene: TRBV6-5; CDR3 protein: CASRGGSETQYF
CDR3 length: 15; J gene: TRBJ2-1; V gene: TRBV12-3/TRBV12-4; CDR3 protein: CASSLVPGQGDEQFF
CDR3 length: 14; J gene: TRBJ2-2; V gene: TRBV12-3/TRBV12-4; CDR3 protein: CASTLFVGAGELFF
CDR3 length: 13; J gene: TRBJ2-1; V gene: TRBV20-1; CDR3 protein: CSGLGAGGNEQFF
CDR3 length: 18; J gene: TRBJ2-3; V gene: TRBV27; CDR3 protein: CASSSGTSGRAQPDTQYF